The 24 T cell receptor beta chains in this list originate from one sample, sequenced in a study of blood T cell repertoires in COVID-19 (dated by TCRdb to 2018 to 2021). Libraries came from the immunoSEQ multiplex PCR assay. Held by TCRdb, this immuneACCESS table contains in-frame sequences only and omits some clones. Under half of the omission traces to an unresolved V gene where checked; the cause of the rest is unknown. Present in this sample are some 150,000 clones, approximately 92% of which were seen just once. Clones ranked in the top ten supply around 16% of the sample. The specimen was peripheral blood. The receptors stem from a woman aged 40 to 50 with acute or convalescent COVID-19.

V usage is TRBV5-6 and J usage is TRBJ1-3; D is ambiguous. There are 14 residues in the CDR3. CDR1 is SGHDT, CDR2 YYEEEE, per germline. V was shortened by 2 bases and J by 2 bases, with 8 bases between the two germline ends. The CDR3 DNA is TGTGCCAGCAGCTTTTATTCAGCTGGAAACACCATATATTTT. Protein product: CASSFYSAGNTIYF. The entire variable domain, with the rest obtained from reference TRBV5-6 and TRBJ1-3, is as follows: DAGVTQSPTHLIKTRGQQVTLRCSPKSGHDTVSWYQQALGQGPQFIFQYYEEEERQRGNFPDRFSGHQFPNYSSELNVNALLLGDSALYLCASSFYSAGNTIYFGEGSWLTVV.

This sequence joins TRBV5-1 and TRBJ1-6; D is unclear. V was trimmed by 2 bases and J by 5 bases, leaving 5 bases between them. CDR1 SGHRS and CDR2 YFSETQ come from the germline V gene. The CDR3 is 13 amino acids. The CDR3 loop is CASSFTDNSPLHF. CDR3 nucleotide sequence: TGCGCCAGCAGCTTTACGGATAATTCACCCCTCCACTTT.

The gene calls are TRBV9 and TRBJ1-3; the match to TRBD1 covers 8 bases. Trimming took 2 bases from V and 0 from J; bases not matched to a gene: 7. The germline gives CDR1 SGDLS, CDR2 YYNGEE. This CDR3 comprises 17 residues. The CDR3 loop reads CASSVGQDELSGNTIYF. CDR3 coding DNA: TGTGCCAGCAGCGTGGGACAGGACGAACTCTCTGGAAACACCATATATTTT.

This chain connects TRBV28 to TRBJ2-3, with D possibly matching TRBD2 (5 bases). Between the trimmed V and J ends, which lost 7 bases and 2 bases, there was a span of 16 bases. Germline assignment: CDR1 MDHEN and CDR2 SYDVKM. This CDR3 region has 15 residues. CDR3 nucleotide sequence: TGTGCCAGCATAAGCCCCGGGGTCTTCACAGATACGCAGTATTTT. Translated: CASISPGVFTDTQYF. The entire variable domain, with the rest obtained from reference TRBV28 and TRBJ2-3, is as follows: DVKVTQSSRYLVKRTGEKVFLECVQDMDHENMFWYRQDPGLGLRLIYFSYDVKMKEKGDIPEGYSVSREKKERFSLILESASTNQTSMYLCASISPGVFTDTQYFGPGTRLTVL.

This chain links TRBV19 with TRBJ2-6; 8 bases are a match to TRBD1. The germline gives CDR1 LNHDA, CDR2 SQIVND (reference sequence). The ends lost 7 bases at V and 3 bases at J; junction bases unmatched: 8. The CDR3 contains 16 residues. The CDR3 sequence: CASNPDRAGGANVLTF. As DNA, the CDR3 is TGTGCCAGTAACCCGGACAGGGCAGGTGGGGCCAACGTCCTGACTTTC.

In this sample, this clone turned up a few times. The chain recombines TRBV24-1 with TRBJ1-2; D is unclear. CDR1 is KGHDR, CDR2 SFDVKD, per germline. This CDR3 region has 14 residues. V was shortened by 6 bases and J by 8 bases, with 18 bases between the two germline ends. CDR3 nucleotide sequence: TGTGCCACCAGTTCGGGTCACATGAGAGGCGGCTACACCTTC. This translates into CATSSGHMRGGYTF.

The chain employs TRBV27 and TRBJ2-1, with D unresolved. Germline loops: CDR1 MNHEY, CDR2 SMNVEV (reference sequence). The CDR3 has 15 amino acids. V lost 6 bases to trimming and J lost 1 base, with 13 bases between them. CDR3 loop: CASSLTVPSYNEQFF. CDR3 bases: TGTGCCAGCAGCCTAACAGTGCCTTCCTACAATGAGCAGTTCTTC.

CDR3 residues: CASSSWTGGLNTEAFF. DNA of the CDR3: TGTGCCAGCAGTTCCTGGACAGGGGGCTTGAACACTGAAGCTTTCTTT. This sequence joins TRBV27 and TRBJ1-1, with 11 nucleotides matching TRBD1. V dropped 4 bases and J dropped 0; count of bases not matched to a gene: 4. CDR1 and CDR2 (germline): MNHEY, SMNVEV (reference sequence). CDR3 size: 16 residues.

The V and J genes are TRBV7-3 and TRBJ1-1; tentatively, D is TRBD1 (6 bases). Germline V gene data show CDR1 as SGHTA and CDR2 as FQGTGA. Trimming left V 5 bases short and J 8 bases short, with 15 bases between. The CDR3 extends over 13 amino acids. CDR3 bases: TGTGCCAGCAGCCTGATGGGGGCAGGAGAAGCTTTCTTT. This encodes CASSLMGAGEAFF.

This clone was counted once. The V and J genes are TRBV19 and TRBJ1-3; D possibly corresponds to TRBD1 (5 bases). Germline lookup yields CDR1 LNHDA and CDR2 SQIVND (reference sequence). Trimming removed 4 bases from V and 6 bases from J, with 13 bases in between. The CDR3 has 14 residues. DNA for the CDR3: TGTGCCAGTAGTAACCGCGACAGCCTAAACACCATATATTTT. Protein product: CASSNRDSLNTIYF. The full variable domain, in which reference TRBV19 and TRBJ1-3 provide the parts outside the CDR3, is DGGITQSPKYLFRKEGQNVTLSCEQNLNHDAMYWYRQDPGQGLRLIYYSQIVNDFQKGDIAEGYSVSREKKESFPLTVTSAQKNPTAFYLCASSNRDSLNTIYFGEGSWLTVV.

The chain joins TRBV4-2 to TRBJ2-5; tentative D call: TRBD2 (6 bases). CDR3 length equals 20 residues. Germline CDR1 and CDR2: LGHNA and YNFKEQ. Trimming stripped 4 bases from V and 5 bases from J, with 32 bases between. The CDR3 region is CASSLKSLILWDQEGETQYF. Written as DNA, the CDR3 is TGTGCCAGCAGCCTGAAGAGCCTTATTTTATGGGACCAGGAGGGGGAGACCCAGTACTTC.

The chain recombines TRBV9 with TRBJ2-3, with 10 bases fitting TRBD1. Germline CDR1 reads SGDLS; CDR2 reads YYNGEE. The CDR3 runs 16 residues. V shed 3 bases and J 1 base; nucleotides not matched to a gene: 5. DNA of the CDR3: TGTGCCAGCAGCGCGACCGGGACAGGGGGCACAGATACGCAGTATTTT. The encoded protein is CASSATGTGGTDTQYF.

CDR3 in DNA: TGTGCCAGCAGCTTTTTGGGAGGAGAGACCCAGTACTTC. It translates to CASSFLGGETQYF. The chain combines TRBV5-4 with TRBJ2-5; possibly TRBD2 for D (6 bases). V was clipped by 2 bases and J by 4 bases, with 9 bases between them. The CDR3 is 13 residues long. The germline V gene encodes CDR1 SGHNT and CDR2 YYREEE (reference sequence).

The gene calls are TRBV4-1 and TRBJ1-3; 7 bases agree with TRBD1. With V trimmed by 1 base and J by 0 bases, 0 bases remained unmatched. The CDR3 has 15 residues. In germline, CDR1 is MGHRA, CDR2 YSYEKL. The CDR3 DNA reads TGCGCCAGCAGCCAAGGGACAGGCTCTGGAAACACCATATATTTT. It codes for CASSQGTGSGNTIYF.

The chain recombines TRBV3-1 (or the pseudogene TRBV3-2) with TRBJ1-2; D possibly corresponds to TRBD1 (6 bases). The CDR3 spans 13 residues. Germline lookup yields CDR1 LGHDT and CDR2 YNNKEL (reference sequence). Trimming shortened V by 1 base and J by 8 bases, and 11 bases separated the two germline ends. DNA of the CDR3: TGTGCCAGCAGCCAAGTCCAGGGGAGCGGCTACACCTTC. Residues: CASSQVQGSGYTF.

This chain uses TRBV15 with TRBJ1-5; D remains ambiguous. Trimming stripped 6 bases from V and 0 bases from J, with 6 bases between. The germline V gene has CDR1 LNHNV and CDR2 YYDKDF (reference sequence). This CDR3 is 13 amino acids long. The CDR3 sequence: CATSPSSNQPQHF. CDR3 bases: TGTGCCACCAGTCCCAGTAGCAATCAGCCCCAGCATTTT.

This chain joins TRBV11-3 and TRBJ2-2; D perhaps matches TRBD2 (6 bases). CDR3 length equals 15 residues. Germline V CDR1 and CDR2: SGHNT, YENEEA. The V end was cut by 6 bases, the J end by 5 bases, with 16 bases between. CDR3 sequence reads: CASSARGAGTGELFF. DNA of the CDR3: TGTGCCAGCAGTGCACGCGGCGCGGGAACCGGGGAGCTGTTTTTT. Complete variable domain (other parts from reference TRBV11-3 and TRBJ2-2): EAGVVQSPRYKIIEKKQPVAFWCNPISGHNTLYWYLQNLGQGPELLIRYENEEAVDDSQLPKDRFSAERLKGVDSTLKIQPAELGDSAVYLCASSARGAGTGELFFGEGSRLTVL.

The DNA for the CDR3 is TGTGCCAGCAGTTTGGCCGGGACAGGGGGTCTCTTGGAGCAGTACTTC. This encodes CASSLAGTGGLLEQYF. J is TRBJ2-7 and V is TRBV27, with TRBD1 matching 11 bases. V was pared by 3 bases and J by 7 bases, with 11 bases of the junction left unmatched. Looked up from germline, CDR1 is MNHEY and CDR2 is SMNVEV (reference sequence). CDR3 length equals 16 residues.

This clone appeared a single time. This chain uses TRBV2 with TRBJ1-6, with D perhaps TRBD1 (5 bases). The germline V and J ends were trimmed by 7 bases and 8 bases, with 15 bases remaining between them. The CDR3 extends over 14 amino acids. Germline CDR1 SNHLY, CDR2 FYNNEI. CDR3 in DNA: TGTGCCAGCAAAGTTGGGGTAGGGGATTCACCCCTCCACTTT. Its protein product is CASKVGVGDSPLHF.

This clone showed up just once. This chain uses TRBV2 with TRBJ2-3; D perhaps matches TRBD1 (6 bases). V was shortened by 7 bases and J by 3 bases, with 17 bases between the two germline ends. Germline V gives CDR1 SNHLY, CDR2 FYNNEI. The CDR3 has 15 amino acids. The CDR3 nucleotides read TGTGCCAGCAACCTAGGGATCACAGGGACAGATACGCAGTATTTT. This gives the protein CASNLGITGTDTQYF. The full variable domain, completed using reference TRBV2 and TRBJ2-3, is EPEVTQTPSHQVTQMGQEVILRCVPISNHLYFYWYRQILGQKVEFLVSFYNNEISEKSEIFDDQFSVERPDGSNFTLKIRSTKLEDSAMYFCASNLGITGTDTQYFGPGTRLTVL.

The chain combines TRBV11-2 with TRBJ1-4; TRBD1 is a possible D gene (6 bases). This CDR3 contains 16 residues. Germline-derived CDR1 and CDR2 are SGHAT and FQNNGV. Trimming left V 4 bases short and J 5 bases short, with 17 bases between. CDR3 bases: TGTGCCAGCAGCTACATACAGGGAAGGGGGAATGAAAAACTGTTTTTT. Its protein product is CASSYIQGRGNEKLFF.

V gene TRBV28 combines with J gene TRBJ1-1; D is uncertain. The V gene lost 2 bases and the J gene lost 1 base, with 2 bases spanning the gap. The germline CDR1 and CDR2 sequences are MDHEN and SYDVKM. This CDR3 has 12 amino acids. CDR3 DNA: TGTGCCAGCAGTTTACAGAACACTGAAGCTTTCTTT. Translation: CASSLQNTEAFF. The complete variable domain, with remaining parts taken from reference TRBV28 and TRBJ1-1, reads DVKVTQSSRYLVKRTGEKVFLECVQDMDHENMFWYRQDPGLGLRLIYFSYDVKMKEKGDIPEGYSVSREKKERFSLILESASTNQTSMYLCASSLQNTEAFFGQGTRLTVV.

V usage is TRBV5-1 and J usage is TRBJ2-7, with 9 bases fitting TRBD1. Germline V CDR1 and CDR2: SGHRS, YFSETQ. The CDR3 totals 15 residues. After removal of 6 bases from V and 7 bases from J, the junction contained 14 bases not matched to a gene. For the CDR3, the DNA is TGCGCCAGCACCTTCATTACAGGGGGCATGGGGGAGCAGTACTTC. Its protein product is CASTFITGGMGEQYF.

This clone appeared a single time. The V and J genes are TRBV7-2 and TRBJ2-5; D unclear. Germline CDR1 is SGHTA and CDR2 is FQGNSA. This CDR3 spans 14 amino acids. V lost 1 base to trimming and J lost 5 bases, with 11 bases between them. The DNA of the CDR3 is TGTGCCAGCAGCTTAGGAAACAGCCCCGAGACCCAGTACTTC. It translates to CASSLGNSPETQYF.